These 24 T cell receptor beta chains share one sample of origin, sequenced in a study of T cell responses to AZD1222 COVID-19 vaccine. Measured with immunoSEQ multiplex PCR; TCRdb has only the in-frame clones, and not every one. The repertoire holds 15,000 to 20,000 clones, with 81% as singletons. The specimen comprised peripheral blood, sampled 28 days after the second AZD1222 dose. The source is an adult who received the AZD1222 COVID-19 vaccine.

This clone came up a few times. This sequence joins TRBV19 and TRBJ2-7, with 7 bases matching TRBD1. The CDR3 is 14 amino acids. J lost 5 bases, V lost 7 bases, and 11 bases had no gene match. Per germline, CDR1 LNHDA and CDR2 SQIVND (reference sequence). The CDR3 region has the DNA TGTGCCAGTAAGTCCCAGGGGGATAAGAACGAGCAGTACTTC. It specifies CASKSQGDKNEQYF. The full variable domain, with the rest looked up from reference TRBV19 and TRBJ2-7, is DGGITQSPKYLFRKEGQNVTLSCEQNLNHDAMYWYRQDPGQGLRLIYYSQIVNDFQKGDIAEGYSVSREKKESFPLTVTSAQKNPTAFYLCASKSQGDKNEQYFGPGTRLTVT.

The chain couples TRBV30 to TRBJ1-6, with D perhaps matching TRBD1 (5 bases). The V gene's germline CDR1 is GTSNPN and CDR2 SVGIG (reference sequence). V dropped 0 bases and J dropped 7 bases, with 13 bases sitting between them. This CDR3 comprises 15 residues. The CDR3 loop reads CAWSVTGGWNSPLHF. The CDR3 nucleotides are TGTGCCTGGAGTGTGACCGGGGGTTGGAATTCACCCCTCCACTTT.

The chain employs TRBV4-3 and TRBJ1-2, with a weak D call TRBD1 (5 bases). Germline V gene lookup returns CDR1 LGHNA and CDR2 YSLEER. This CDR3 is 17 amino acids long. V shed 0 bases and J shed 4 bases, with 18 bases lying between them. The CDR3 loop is CASSQDPGNQSPYGYTF. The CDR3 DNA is TGCGCCAGCAGCCAAGATCCAGGGAATCAATCCCCCTATGGCTACACCTTC.

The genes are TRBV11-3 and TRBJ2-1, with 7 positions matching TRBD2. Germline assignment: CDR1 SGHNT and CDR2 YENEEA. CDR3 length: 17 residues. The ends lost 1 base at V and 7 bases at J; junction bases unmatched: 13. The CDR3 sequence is CASSLGWRGSSTNEQFF. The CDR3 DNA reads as TGTGCCAGCAGCTTAGGCTGGCGCGGGAGTTCGACAAATGAGCAGTTCTTC.

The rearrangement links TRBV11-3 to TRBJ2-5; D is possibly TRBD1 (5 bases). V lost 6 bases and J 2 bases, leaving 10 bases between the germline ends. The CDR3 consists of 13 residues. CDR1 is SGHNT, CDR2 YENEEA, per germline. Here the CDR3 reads CASRKGDQETQYF. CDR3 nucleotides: TGTGCCAGCAGGAAAGGGGATCAAGAGACCCAGTACTTC.

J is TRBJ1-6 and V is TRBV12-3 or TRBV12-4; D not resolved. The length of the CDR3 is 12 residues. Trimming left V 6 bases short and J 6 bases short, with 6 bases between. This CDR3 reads CASSLSNSPLHF. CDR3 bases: TGTGCCAGCAGCCTTAGTAATTCACCCCTCCACTTT.

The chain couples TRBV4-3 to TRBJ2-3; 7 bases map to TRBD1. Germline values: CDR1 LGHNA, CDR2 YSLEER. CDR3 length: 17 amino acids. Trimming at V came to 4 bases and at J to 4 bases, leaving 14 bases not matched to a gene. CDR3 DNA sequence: TGCGCCAGCAGCCCTTTCCGGGACAGTCATGGTCCAGATACGCAGTATTTT. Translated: CASSPFRDSHGPDTQYF.

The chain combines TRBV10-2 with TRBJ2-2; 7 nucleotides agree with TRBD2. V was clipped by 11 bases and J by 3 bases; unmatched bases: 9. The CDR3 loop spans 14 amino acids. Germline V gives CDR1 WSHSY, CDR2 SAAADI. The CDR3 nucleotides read TGCGCCCCCAGATGGCGGGGGTACACCGGGGAGCTGTTTTTT. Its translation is CAPRWRGYTGELFF.

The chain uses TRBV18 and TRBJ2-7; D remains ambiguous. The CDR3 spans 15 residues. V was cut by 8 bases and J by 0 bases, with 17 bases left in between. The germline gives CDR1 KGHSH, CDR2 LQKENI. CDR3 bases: TGTGCCAGCACCACTTCACAGTCCAGCTCCTACGAGCAGTACTTC. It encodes CASTTSQSSSYEQYF.

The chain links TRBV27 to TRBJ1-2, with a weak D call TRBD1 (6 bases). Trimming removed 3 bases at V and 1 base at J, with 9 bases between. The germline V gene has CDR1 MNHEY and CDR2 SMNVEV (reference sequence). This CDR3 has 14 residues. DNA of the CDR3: TGTGCCAGCAGTTTTCTGGACAGTAACTATGGCTACACCTTC. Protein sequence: CASSFLDSNYGYTF.

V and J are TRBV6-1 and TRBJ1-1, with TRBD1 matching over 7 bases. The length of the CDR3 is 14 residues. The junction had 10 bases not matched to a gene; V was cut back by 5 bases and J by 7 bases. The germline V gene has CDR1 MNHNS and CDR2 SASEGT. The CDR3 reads CASSQTTGAREAFF. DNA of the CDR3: TGTGCCAGCAGTCAAACCACAGGGGCCCGTGAAGCTTTCTTT.

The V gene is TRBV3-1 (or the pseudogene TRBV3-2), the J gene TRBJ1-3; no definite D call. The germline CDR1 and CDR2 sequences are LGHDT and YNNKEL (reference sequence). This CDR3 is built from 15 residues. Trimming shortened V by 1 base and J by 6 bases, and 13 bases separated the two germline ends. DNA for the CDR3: TGTGCCAGCAGCCAAGGCGTAGGGAGGTCAAACACCATATATTTT. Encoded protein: CASSQGVGRSNTIYF.

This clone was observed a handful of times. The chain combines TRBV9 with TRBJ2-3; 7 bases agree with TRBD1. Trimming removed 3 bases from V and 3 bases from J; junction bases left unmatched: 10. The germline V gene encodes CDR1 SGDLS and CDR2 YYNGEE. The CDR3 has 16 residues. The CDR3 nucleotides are TGTGCCAGCAGCGGCGACAGGGATTCTTTGACAGATACGCAGTATTTT. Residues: CASSGDRDSLTDTQYF. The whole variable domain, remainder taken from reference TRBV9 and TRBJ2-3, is DSGVTQTPKHLITATGQRVTLRCSPRSGDLSVYWYQQSLDQGLQFLIQYYNGEERAKGNILERFSAQQFPDLHSELNLSSLELGDSALYFCASSGDRDSLTDTQYFGPGTRLTVL.

As DNA, the CDR3 is TGTGCCAGCTCACCACAGGAGAATCAGCCCCAGCATTTT. Translating gives CASSPQENQPQHF. The chain is built from TRBV18 and TRBJ1-5; D is ambiguous. The CDR3 covers 13 residues. The germline V and J ends were trimmed by 1 base and 4 bases, with 5 bases remaining between them. Germline V lookup: CDR1 KGHSH, CDR2 LQKENI.

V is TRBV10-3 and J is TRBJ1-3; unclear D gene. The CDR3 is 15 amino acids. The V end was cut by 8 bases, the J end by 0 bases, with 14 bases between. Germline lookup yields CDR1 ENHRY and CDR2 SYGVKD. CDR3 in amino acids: CAISKDGNSGNTIYF. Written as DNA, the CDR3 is TGTGCCATCTCCAAGGACGGGAACTCTGGAAACACCATATATTTT.

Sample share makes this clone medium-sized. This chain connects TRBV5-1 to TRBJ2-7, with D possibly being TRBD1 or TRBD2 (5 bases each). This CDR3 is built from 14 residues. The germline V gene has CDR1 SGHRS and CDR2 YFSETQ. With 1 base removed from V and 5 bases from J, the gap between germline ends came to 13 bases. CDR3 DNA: TGCGCCAGCAGCTTGTCCCAGATGGGGGACGAGCAGTACTTC. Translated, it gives CASSLSQMGDEQYF. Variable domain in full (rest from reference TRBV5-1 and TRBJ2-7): KAGVTQTPRYLIKTRGQQVTLSCSPISGHRSVSWYQQTPGQGLQFLFEYFSETQRNKGNFPGRFSGRQFSNSRSEMNVSTLELGDSALYLCASSLSQMGDEQYFGPGTRLTVT.

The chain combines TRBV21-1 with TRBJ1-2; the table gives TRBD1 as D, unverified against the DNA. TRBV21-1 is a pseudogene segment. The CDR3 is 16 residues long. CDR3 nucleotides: TGTGCCAGCAGCAAAGTCGACGGACAGGTTGTCTATGGCTACACCTTC. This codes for CASSKVDGQVVYGYTF.

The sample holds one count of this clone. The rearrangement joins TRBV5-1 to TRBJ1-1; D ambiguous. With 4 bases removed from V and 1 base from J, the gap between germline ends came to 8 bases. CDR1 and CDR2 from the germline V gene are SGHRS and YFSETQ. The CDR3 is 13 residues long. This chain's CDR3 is CASSPVPNTEAFF. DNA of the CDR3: TGCGCCAGCAGCCCCGTACCGAACACTGAAGCTTTCTTT.

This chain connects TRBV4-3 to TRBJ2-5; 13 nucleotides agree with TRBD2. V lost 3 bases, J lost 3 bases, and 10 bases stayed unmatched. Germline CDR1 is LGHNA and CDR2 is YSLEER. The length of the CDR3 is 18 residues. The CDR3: CASSHDYFGTSGEETQYF. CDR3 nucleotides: TGCGCCAGCAGCCATGACTACTTCGGGACTAGCGGGGAAGAGACCCAGTACTTC.

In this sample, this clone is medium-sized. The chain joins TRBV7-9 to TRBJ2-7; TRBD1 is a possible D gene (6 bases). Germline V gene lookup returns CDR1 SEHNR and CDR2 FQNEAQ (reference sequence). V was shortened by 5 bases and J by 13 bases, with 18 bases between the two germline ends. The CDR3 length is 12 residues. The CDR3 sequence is CASSPSQGFRYF. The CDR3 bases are TGTGCCAGCAGCCCGAGTCAGGGGTTTCGATACTTC.

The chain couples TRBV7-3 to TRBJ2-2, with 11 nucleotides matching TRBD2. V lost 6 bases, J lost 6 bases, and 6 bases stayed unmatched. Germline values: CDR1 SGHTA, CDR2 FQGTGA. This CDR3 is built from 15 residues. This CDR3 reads CASSPTSGSSGELFF. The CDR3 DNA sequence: TGTGCCAGCAGTCCCACTAGCGGGAGTTCCGGGGAGCTGTTTTTT.

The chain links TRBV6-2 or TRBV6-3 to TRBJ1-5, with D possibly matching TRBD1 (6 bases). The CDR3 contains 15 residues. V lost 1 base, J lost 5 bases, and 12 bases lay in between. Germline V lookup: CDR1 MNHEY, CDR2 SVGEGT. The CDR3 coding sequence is TGTGCCAGCAGTTACTTCGGCAGGGGTGATCAGCCCCAGCATTTT. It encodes CASSYFGRGDQPQHF.

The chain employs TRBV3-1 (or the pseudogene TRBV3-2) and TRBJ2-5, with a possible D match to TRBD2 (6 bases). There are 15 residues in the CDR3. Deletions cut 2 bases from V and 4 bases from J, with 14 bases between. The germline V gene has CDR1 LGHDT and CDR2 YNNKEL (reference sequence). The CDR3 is CASSQLWGDRETQYF. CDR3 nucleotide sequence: TGTGCCAGCAGCCAATTGTGGGGGGATCGAGAGACCCAGTACTTC.

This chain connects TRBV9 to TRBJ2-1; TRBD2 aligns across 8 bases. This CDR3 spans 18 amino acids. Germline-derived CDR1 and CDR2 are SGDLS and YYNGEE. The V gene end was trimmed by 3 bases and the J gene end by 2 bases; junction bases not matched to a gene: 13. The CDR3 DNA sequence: TGTGCCAGCAGCGCTACTTCATACCGGGGGGGCGCCTACAATGAGCAGTTCTTC. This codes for CASSATSYRGGAYNEQFF. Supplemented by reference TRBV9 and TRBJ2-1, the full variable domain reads DSGVTQTPKHLITATGQRVTLRCSPRSGDLSVYWYQQSLDQGLQFLIQYYNGEERAKGNILERFSAQQFPDLHSELNLSSLELGDSALYFCASSATSYRGGAYNEQFFGPGTRLTVL.